A single sample gave rise to the 2 T cell receptor beta chains below, sequenced in a study of T cell responses to AZD1222 COVID-19 vaccine. Data came from immunoSEQ multiplex PCR; TCRdb stores just in-frame clones and leaves some out. The sample has approximately 110,000 clones, 70% to 90% seen once. Sequencing used peripheral blood, obtained 28 days after the second AZD1222 dose. The receptors shown here come from an adult who received the AZD1222 COVID-19 vaccine.

The chain links TRBV5-1 to TRBJ2-5, with TRBD2 identical over 12 bases. Germline values: CDR1 SGHRS, CDR2 YFSETQ. There are 18 residues in the CDR3. V lost 1 base and J lost 5; bases outside the gene matches: 12. For the CDR3, the DNA is TGCGCCAGCAGCTTGCGACTAGCGGGAGCCCGAGGTGAGGAGACCCAGTACTTC. Its translation: CASSLRLAGARGEETQYF.

The chain joins TRBV29-1 to TRBJ2-2; 7 nucleotides line up with TRBD2. Per the germline V gene, CDR1 is SQVTM and CDR2 is ANQGSEA. The V segment lost 4 bases and the J segment 3 bases; nucleotides outside the gene matches: 5. CDR3 length: 14 residues. As DNA, the CDR3 is TGCAGCGTTGGCTGGACTAGGGACACCGGGGAGCTGTTTTTT. This gives the protein CSVGWTRDTGELFF.